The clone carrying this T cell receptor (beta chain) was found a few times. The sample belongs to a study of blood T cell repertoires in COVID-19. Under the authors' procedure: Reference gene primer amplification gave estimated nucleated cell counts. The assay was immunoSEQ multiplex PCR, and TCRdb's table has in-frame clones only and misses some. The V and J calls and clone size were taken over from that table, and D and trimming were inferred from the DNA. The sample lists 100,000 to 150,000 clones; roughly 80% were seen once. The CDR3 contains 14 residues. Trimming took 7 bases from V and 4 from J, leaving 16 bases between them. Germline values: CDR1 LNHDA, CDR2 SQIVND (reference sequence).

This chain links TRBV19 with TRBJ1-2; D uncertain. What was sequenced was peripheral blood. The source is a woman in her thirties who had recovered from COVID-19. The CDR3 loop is CASTPPGLRYGYTF. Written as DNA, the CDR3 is TGTGCCAGTACCCCGCCCGGACTGCGCTATGGCTACACCTTC. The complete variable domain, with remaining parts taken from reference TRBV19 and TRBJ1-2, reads DGGITQSPKYLFRKEGQNVTLSCEQNLNHDAMYWYRQDPGQGLRLIYYSQIVNDFQKGDIAEGYSVSREKKESFPLTVTSAQKNPTAFYLCASTPPGLRYGYTFGSGTRLTVV.